Below are 28 T cell receptor beta chains sequenced from a single sample in a study of blood T cell repertoires in COVID-19. The repertoire was sequenced with immunoSEQ multiplex PCR; TCRdb's copy has only in-frame clones and lacks some. This table holds tens of thousands of clones, roughly 88% found once. Material: peripheral blood. The receptors here all came from a human donor in a cohort sampled during active COVID-19.

This chain uses TRBV7-2 with TRBJ1-2; tentatively, D is TRBD1 (5 bases). Trimming took off 4 bases at V and 6 bases at J, with 9 bases between the two ends. CDR1 SGHTA and CDR2 FQGNSA come from the germline V gene. The length of the CDR3 is 12 residues. The CDR3 DNA is TGTGCCAGCAGCTCCCCGGGGGATGGCTACACCTTC. Protein: CASSSPGDGYTF.

In regard to this clone: This same CDR3 is encoded by further DNA sequences in the sample. The chain joins TRBV5-1 to TRBJ1-5; 8 bases fit TRBD1. The germline gives CDR1 SGHRS, CDR2 YFSETQ. V lost 4 bases to trimming and J lost 7 bases; unmatched junction nucleotides: 7. CDR3 length: 14 residues. The CDR3 sequence is CASSTDRVYQPQHF. CDR3 nucleotides: TGCGCCAGCAGCACGGACAGGGTTTACCAGCCCCAGCATTTT.

The CDR3: CASSLGSYNEQFF. The CDR3 DNA reads as TGTGCCAGCAGCTTAGGCAGCTACAATGAGCAGTTCTTC. This sequence joins TRBV11-2 and TRBJ2-1; D uncertain. The CDR3 is 13 amino acids. CDR1 is SGHAT, CDR2 FQNNGV, per germline. V lost 1 base to trimming and J lost 3 bases, with 4 bases between them.

As regards this clone: One junction end disagrees with the germline gene, perhaps due to a read error. The chain couples TRBV19 to TRBJ1-1; D perhaps matches TRBD1 (6 bases). The CDR3 has 15 residues. Germline V lookup: CDR1 LNHDA, CDR2 SQIVND (reference sequence). The CDR3 bases are TGTGCGTCGAGGGGGGGGGTTTTGTTGAAAACTGAAGCTTTCTTT. Residues: CASRGGVLLKTEAFF.

The V call is TRBV30, the J call TRBJ1-2; the D is unclear. The CDR3 spans 13 residues. The germline gives CDR1 GTSNPN, CDR2 SVGIG (reference sequence). Trimming pared 0 bases from V and 11 bases from J, leaving 16 bases between. The CDR3 protein is CAWSVGGRDPYTF. CDR3 nucleotide sequence: TGTGCCTGGAGTGTAGGAGGGAGGGATCCTTACACCTTC.

This chain uses TRBV7-6 with TRBJ2-7; 7 bases match TRBD1. Trimming at V came to 5 bases and at J to 0 bases, leaving 16 bases not matched to a gene. CDR3 length: 18 amino acids. From germline, CDR1 is SGHVS and CDR2 FNYEAQ. CDR3 nucleotide sequence: TGTGCCAGCAGCATCCGGGACAGCCGTCGGACAAGCTCCTACGAGCAGTACTTC. Amino acid sequence: CASSIRDSRRTSSYEQYF.

This chain joins TRBV9 and TRBJ1-1, with D possibly being TRBD1 (5 bases). Per the germline V gene, CDR1 is SGDLS and CDR2 is YYNGEE. The CDR3 is 15 amino acids. V was shortened by 3 bases and J by 8 bases, with 20 bases between the two germline ends. The CDR3 region is CASSAWGDPSREAFF. DNA of the CDR3: TGTGCCAGCAGCGCTTGGGGGGACCCCTCTCGGGAAGCTTTCTTT.

The V call is TRBV19, the J call TRBJ1-1, with a tentative D call TRBD1 (6 bases). CDR3 length equals 14 residues. Trimming left V 6 bases short and J 1 base short, with 12 bases between. The germline V gene has CDR1 LNHDA and CDR2 SQIVND (reference sequence). The CDR3 loop reads CASRTTGGNTEAFF. The CDR3 DNA follows: TGTGCCAGTAGAACGACAGGTGGGAACACTGAAGCTTTCTTT.

The chain recombines TRBV6-5 with TRBJ1-1, with 8 bases identical to TRBD1. Germline CDR1 and CDR2: MNHEY and SVGAGI. The CDR3 has 14 residues. Germline trimming cut 5 bases from V and 4 bases from J; bases unmatched to any gene: 6. This chain's CDR3 is CASSKTGVATEAFF. The DNA for the CDR3 is TGTGCCAGCAGTAAGACAGGGGTGGCCACTGAAGCTTTCTTT.

This clone was observed a few times. The genes are TRBV12-3 or TRBV12-4 and TRBJ2-7; D gene ambiguous. The CDR3 has 13 amino acids. V lost 0 bases, J lost 0 bases, and 3 bases lay in between. As DNA, the CDR3 is TGTGCCAGCAGTTTAGCGAGCTCCTACGAGCAGTACTTC. Protein product: CASSLASSYEQYF.

V and J are TRBV2 and TRBJ2-1; D may be TRBD2 (6 bases). CDR3 size: 11 residues. V was pared by 9 bases and J by 5 bases, with 8 bases between. Germline V gene sequence: CDR1 SNHLY, CDR2 FYNNEI. The DNA of the CDR3 is TGTGCCAGTGGGAGGAACAATGAGCAGTTCTTC. Translation: CASGRNNEQFF. Filled out from reference TRBV2 and TRBJ2-1, the complete variable domain reads EPEVTQTPSHQVTQMGQEVILRCVPISNHLYFYWYRQILGQKVEFLVSFYNNEISEKSEIFDDQFSVERPDGSNFTLKIRSTKLEDSAMYFCASGRNNEQFFGPGTRLTVL.

CDR3 region: CSGARRERGETQYF. The DNA for the CDR3 is TGCAGCGGAGCTAGGCGGGAGCGGGGAGAGACCCAGTACTTC. This sequence joins TRBV29-1 and TRBJ2-5, with 7 bases that match TRBD2. The CDR3 sequence is 14 residues long. The V and J ends lost 7 bases and 4 bases, in that order; junction bases with no gene match: 12. The germline V gene encodes CDR1 SQVTM and CDR2 ANQGSEA.

The chain employs TRBV5-1 and TRBJ2-3; tentatively, D is TRBD1 (6 bases). Germline V lookup: CDR1 SGHRS, CDR2 YFSETQ. This CDR3 has 13 amino acids. Trimming took 4 bases from V and 2 from J, leaving 8 bases between them. The CDR3 nucleotides read TGCGCCAGCAGCAAGGGGGACACAGATACGCAGTATTTT. As protein: CASSKGDTDTQYF.

The chain uses TRBV19 and TRBJ1-2; 8 nucleotides agree with TRBD1. This CDR3 region has 14 residues. With V trimmed by 3 bases and J by 4 bases, 4 bases remained unmatched. Germline V lookup: CDR1 LNHDA, CDR2 SQIVND (reference sequence). This CDR3 reads CASSIGQGAYGYTF. Here the CDR3 DNA reads TGTGCCAGTAGTATTGGACAGGGAGCCTATGGCTACACCTTC.

This clone appeared once. The rearrangement joins TRBV7-2 to TRBJ2-2; D is unclear. Germline CDR1 reads SGHTA; CDR2 reads FQGNSA. Trimming stripped 5 bases from V and 6 bases from J, with 7 bases between. This CDR3 is 12 amino acids long. The CDR3 spells CASSILPGELFF. The CDR3 region has the DNA TGTGCCAGCAGCATCCTTCCCGGGGAGCTGTTTTTT.

The J gene is TRBJ1-1, the V gene TRBV7-9; 11 positions match TRBD1. The ends lost 2 bases at V and 5 bases at J; junction bases unmatched: 7. This CDR3 contains 16 residues. Germline CDR1 is SEHNR and CDR2 is FQNEAQ (reference sequence). CDR3 residues: CASSLNGDRGRTEAFF. DNA of the CDR3: TGTGCCAGCAGCTTAAATGGGGACAGGGGGAGAACTGAAGCTTTCTTT.

This rearrangement joins TRBV9 to TRBJ1-2; D is unclear. CDR3 length: 14 amino acids. Germline V gene data show CDR1 as SGDLS and CDR2 as YYNGEE. Deletions cut 0 bases from V and 0 bases from J, with 6 bases between. The CDR3 reads CASSVVTANYGYTF. The CDR3 DNA follows: TGTGCCAGCAGCGTAGTAACGGCTAACTATGGCTACACCTTC.

The chain uses TRBV6-5 and TRBJ2-7; possible D gene TRBD1, 6 bases. The CDR3 contains 13 residues. CDR1 MNHEY and CDR2 SVGAGI come from the germline V gene. Deletions cut 5 bases from V and 7 bases from J, with 15 bases between. The CDR3 DNA reads TGTGCCAGCAGTAGAGACAGGATCGGGGAGCAGTACTTC. Protein product: CASSRDRIGEQYF.

This clone was seen a handful of times. V and J are TRBV4-1 and TRBJ2-2; D is unresolved. V was shortened by 1 base and J by 5 bases, with 8 bases between the two germline ends. This CDR3 contains 14 residues. The germline gives CDR1 MGHRA, CDR2 YSYEKL. In DNA form, the CDR3 reads TGCGCCAGCAGCCAAGTTGCCGGTACCGGGGAGCTGTTTTTT. Its translation: CASSQVAGTGELFF.

The chain has TRBV7-2 and TRBJ1-2; the match to TRBD1 covers 7 bases. Germline-derived CDR1 and CDR2 are SGHTA and FQGNSA. Trimming cost V 1 base and J 13 bases; bases outside gene matches: 6. CDR3 length: 12 residues. The CDR3 protein is CASSLDRGRITF. DNA for the CDR3: TGTGCCAGCAGCTTAGATAGGGGGCGAATCACCTTC.

The chain employs TRBV30 and TRBJ1-1, with D unclear. Germline lookup yields CDR1 GTSNPN and CDR2 SVGIG (reference sequence). The V end lost 2 bases, the J end lost 0 bases, and 10 bases lay between the germline ends. This CDR3 comprises 14 residues. The CDR3 sequence: CAWSPVAVNTEAFF. The CDR3 DNA follows: TGTGCCTGGAGTCCCGTGGCGGTGAACACTGAAGCTTTCTTT.

The genes are TRBV5-1 and TRBJ2-1; TRBD2 matches 16 bases. The CDR3 covers 19 residues. Germline CDR1 is SGHRS and CDR2 is YFSETQ. J lost 5 bases, V lost 0 bases, and 8 bases had no gene match. CDR3 region: CASSLVGTSGRGPHNEQFF. CDR3 nucleotides: TGCGCCAGCAGCTTGGTGGGGACTAGCGGGAGGGGCCCGCACAATGAGCAGTTCTTC.

This chain connects TRBV10-2 to TRBJ1-1; no definite D call. This CDR3 has 14 amino acids. V shed 0 bases and J shed 10 bases, with 15 bases lying between them. Germline-derived CDR1 and CDR2 are WSHSY and SAAADI. In DNA, the CDR3 is TGCGCCAGCAGTGAGTCGTGGACTGGGGAGGGAGCTTTCTTT. Its translation is CASSESWTGEGAFF.

The sample holds one count of this clone. This chain connects TRBV1 to TRBJ1-6; the table's D call of TRBD1 was not tested on the DNA. TRBV1 is a documented pseudogene. The CDR3 spans 13 residues. For the CDR3, the DNA is TGCACCAGCGGGACAGGGAGTTGTTCACCCCTCCACTTT. This gives the protein CTSGTGSCSPLHF.

The rearrangement uses TRBV7-2 and TRBJ1-2; 9 bases align to TRBD1. The V gene's germline CDR1 is SGHTA and CDR2 FQGNSA. Losses at the gene ends were 5 bases for V and 3 bases for J; bases not matched to a gene: 13. The CDR3 has 17 residues. The CDR3 region is CASSPGTGRFGDYGYTF. For the CDR3, the DNA is TGTGCCAGCAGCCCCGGGACAGGGAGGTTTGGTGACTATGGCTACACCTTC. Full variable domain (missing parts from reference TRBV7-2 and TRBJ1-2): GAGVSQSPSNKVTEKGKDVELRCDPISGHTALYWYRQSLGQGLEFLIYFQGNSAPDKSGLPSDRFSAERTGGSVSTLTIQRTQQEDSAVYLCASSPGTGRFGDYGYTFGSGTRLTVV.

The chain employs TRBV2 and TRBJ2-1; perhaps TRBD2 as D (5 bases). The CDR3 extends over 14 amino acids. Germline V CDR1 and CDR2: SNHLY, FYNNEI. V lost 8 bases and J lost 2, with 13 bases in between. This CDR3 reads CASGAATPYNEQFF. The CDR3 DNA reads TGTGCCAGCGGAGCGGCCACCCCCTACAATGAGCAGTTCTTC.

This chain joins TRBV5-1 and TRBJ1-6, with D perhaps matching TRBD1 (5 bases). In germline, CDR1 is SGHRS, CDR2 YFSETQ. V lost 4 bases to trimming and J lost 7 bases, with 12 bases between them. The CDR3 loop spans 14 amino acids. The CDR3 sequence: CASSLEGSNSPLHF. The CDR3 DNA reads as TGCGCCAGCAGCCTGGAGGGGTCAAATTCACCCCTCCACTTT.

This rearrangement joins TRBV7-9 to TRBJ2-3; possibly TRBD2 for D (6 bases). Germline CDR1 reads SEHNR; CDR2 reads FQNEAQ (reference sequence). This CDR3 spans 15 amino acids. Trimming cost V 3 bases and J 1 base, with 11 bases left between them. CDR3 sequence: CASSFVGGGTDTQYF. DNA of the CDR3: TGTGCCAGCAGCTTCGTGGGGGGAGGCACAGATACGCAGTATTTT.